The 10 T cell receptor beta chains below come from one sample, sequenced in a study of early T cells in non-severe SARS-CoV-2 infection. TCRdb independently ran MiXCR on the 5' RACE reads; one entry per CDR3 protein. The sample lists 70,000 to 95,000 distinct CDR3 sequences, approximately 15% occurring once. Source material: whole blood. These receptors came from an adult who was a healthcare worker with PCR-confirmed SARS-CoV-2 infection or an uninfected control (not recorded which).

The genes are TRBV21-1 and TRBJ2-1; no DNA check was done on the table's D call, TRBD1. TRBV21-1 is a listed pseudogene. CDR3 length: 21 amino acids. CDR3 residues: CASSPKRGKSVCGRGGNEQFF. In DNA, the CDR3 is TGTGCCAGCAGCCCTAAAAGGGGGAAGTCGGTTTGCGGAAGGGGTGGAAATGAGCAGTTCTTC.

This clonotype was seen only a few times. J is TRBJ2-1 and V is TRBV28, with no clear D. The germline V gene has CDR1 MDHEN and CDR2 SYDVKM. Trimming left V 3 bases short and J 0 bases short, with 12 bases between. There are 16 residues in the CDR3. The CDR3 nucleotides read TGTGCCAGCAGTTTGCAGGCCATGAGCTCCTACAATGAGCAGTTCTTC. The encoded protein is CASSLQAMSSYNEQFF.

This clonotype showed up just a few times. The rearrangement uses TRBV7-2 and TRBJ2-3; 9 bases map to TRBD2. The trim removed 0 bases at V and 2 bases at J, leaving 9 bases unmatched. The germline V gene encodes CDR1 SGHTA and CDR2 FQGNSA. The CDR3 is 18 amino acids. The CDR3 region has the DNA TGTGCCAGCAGCTTAGCCCCTAGCGGGACGACTTTCACAGATACGCAGTATTTT. Translating gives CASSLAPSGTTFTDTQYF.

The V gene is TRBV4-2, the J gene TRBJ2-1; possibly TRBD1 or TRBD2 for D (5 bases each). V lost 1 base and J 7 bases, leaving 20 bases between the germline ends. CDR3 length equals 17 residues. CDR1 LGHNA and CDR2 YNFKEQ come from the germline V gene. Written as DNA, the CDR3 is TGTGCCAGCAGCCAAGTCGGTCTCGACGGGGCACAAAATGAGCAGTTCTTC. Translating gives CASSQVGLDGAQNEQFF.

The sample holds a few counts of this clonotype. Here the CDR3 reads CASTQLIPDTQYF. Here the CDR3 DNA reads TGTGCCAGCACCCAGTTGATTCCAGATACGCAGTATTTT. The V and J genes are TRBV11-2 and TRBJ2-3; D call uncertain. Germline V gene lookup returns CDR1 SGHAT and CDR2 FQNNGV. The V end was cut by 7 bases, the J end by 4 bases, with 12 bases between. The CDR3 length is 13 residues.

The rearrangement links TRBV7-3 to TRBJ2-2; D is undetermined. The CDR3 loop spans 21 amino acids. V dropped 1 base and J dropped 0 bases, with 24 bases sitting between them. Germline V gene lookup returns CDR1 SGHTA and CDR2 FQGTGA. The CDR3: CASSLMNVLPSLSSNTGELFF. The CDR3 DNA reads as TGTGCCAGCAGCTTAATGAACGTCTTACCTTCCCTCTCTTCGAACACCGGGGAGCTGTTTTTT.

The V and J genes are TRBV11-2 and TRBJ1-1, with TRBD1 as a possible D gene (6 bases). The CDR3 extends over 13 amino acids. Germline V gene data show CDR1 as SGHAT and CDR2 as FQNNGV. The V and J ends lost 3 bases and 7 bases respectively, with 12 bases between them. This CDR3 reads CASSFGTQLEAFF. Here the CDR3 DNA reads TGTGCCAGCAGCTTCGGGACACAACTTGAAGCTTTCTTT.

This rearrangement joins TRBV13 to TRBJ1-2; TRBD1 might be the D (6 bases). The germline V gene encodes CDR1 PRHDT and CDR2 FYEKMQ (reference sequence). Trimming stripped 4 bases from V and 4 bases from J, with 10 bases between. The CDR3 is made up of 13 amino acids. CDR3 in amino acids: CASSYDRSYGYTF. In nucleotides, the CDR3 is TGTGCCAGCAGCTACGACAGGAGCTATGGCTACACCTTC.

This clonotype was recorded a few times. The chain employs TRBV2 and TRBJ1-5, with TRBD1 matching 11 bases. After removal of 2 bases from V and 6 bases from J, the junction contained 12 bases not matched to a gene. This CDR3 contains 18 residues. Germline CDR1 and CDR2: SNHLY and FYNNEI. The chain's CDR3 is CASSENSWTGGFGQPQHF. CDR3 nucleotide sequence: TGTGCCAGCAGTGAAAATTCCTGGACAGGGGGCTTCGGTCAGCCCCAGCATTTT.

This clonotype was counted ten times or more. V usage is TRBV5-6 and J usage is TRBJ2-5, with TRBD2 matching over 14 bases. The germline gives CDR1 SGHDT, CDR2 YYEEEE. The CDR3 totals 17 residues. The junction had 6 bases not matched to a gene; V was cut back by 0 bases and J by 5 bases. The chain's CDR3 is CASSLARLAGGLETQYF. DNA of the CDR3: TGTGCCAGCAGCTTGGCCAGACTAGCGGGGGGGCTCGAGACCCAGTACTTC.